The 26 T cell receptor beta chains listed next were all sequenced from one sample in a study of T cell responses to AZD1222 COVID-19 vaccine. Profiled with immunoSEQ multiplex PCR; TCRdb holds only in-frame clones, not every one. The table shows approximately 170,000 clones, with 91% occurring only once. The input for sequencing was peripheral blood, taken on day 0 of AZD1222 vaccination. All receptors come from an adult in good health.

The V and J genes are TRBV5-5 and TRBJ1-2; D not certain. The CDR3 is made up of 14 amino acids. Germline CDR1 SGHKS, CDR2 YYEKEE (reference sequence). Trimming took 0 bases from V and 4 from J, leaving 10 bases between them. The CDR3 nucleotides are TGTGCCAGCAGCTTGGACAGCAATTCCTATGGCTACACCTTC. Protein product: CASSLDSNSYGYTF.

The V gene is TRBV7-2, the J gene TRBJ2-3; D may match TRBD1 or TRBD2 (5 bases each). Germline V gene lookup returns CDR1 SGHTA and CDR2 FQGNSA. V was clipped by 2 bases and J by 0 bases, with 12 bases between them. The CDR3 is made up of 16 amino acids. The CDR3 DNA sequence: TGTGCCAGCAGCTTAAGGGGCGGGCCTAGCACAGATACGCAGTATTTT. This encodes CASSLRGGPSTDTQYF. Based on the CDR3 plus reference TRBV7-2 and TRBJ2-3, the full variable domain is GAGVSQSPSNKVTEKGKDVELRCDPISGHTALYWYRQSLGQGLEFLIYFQGNSAPDKSGLPSDRFSAERTGGSVSTLTIQRTQQEDSAVYLCASSLRGGPSTDTQYFGPGTRLTVL.

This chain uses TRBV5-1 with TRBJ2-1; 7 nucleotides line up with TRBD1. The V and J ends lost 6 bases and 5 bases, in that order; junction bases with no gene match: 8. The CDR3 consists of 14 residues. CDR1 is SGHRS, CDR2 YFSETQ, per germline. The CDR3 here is CASTPGQGDNEQFF. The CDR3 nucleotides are TGCGCCAGCACCCCTGGGCAGGGGGACAATGAGCAGTTCTTC.

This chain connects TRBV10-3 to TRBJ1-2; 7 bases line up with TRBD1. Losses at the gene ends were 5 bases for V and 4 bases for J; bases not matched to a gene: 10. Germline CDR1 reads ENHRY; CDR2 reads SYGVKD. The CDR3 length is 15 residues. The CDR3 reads CAISQQGGGGYGYTF. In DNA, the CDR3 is TGTGCCATCAGTCAGCAGGGGGGAGGGGGCTATGGCTACACCTTC.

The CDR3 region has the DNA TGTGCCAGCAGTGGGACTAGCGGGAACACCGGGGAGCTGTTTTTT. Protein: CASSGTSGNTGELFF. The rearrangement links TRBV2 to TRBJ2-2; 10 bases match TRBD2. With V trimmed by 4 bases and J by 1 base, 0 bases remained unmatched. Looked up from germline, CDR1 is SNHLY and CDR2 is FYNNEI. This CDR3 is built from 15 residues.

The CDR3 region is CAISEGQGAKNIQYF. The CDR3 nucleotides read TGTGCCATCAGTGAGGGACAGGGGGCCAAAAACATTCAGTACTTC. The chain is built from TRBV10-3 and TRBJ2-4; 9 bases match TRBD1. Germline CDR1 is ENHRY and CDR2 is SYGVKD. The V gene end was trimmed by 2 bases and the J gene end by 1 base; junction bases not matched to a gene: 0. The CDR3 covers 15 residues.

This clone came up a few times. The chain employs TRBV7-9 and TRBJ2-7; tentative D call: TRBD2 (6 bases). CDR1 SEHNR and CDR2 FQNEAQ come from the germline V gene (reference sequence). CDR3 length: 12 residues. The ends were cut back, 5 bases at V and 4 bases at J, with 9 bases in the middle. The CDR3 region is CASSREMYEQYF. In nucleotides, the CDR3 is TGTGCCAGCAGCCGGGAGATGTACGAGCAGTACTTC.

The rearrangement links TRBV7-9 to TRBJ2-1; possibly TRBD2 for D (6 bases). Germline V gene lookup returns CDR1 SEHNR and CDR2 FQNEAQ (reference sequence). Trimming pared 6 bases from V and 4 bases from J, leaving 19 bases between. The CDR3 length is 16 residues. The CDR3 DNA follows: TGTGCCAGCAGGCCAAAACCGGGACTCACGTACAATGAGCAGTTCTTC. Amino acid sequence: CASRPKPGLTYNEQFF.

The DNA of the CDR3 is TGTGCCAGCGGCCGAGGAGGACTAGCGGGAGGGCCAGGCTACGAGCAGTACTTC. Its translation: CASGRGGLAGGPGYEQYF. V is TRBV5-8 and J is TRBJ2-7; TRBD2 aligns across 15 bases. The CDR3 has 18 amino acids. In germline, CDR1 is SGHTS, CDR2 YDEGEE. Unmatched junction bases numbered 14, after V lost 7 bases and J lost 3 bases.

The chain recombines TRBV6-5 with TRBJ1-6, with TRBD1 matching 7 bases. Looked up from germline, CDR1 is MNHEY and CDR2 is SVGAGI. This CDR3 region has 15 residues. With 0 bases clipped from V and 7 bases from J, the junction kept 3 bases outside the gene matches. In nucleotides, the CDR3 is TGTGCCAGCAGTTACTCGAGACAGGGAAATTCACCCCTCCACTTT. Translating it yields CASSYSRQGNSPLHF.

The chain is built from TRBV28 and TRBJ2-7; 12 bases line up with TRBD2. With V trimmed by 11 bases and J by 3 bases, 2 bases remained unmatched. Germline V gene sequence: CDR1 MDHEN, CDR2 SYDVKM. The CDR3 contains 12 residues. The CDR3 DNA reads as TGTGCCTCGACTAGCGGGAGCTACGAGCAGTACTTC. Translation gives CASTSGSYEQYF.

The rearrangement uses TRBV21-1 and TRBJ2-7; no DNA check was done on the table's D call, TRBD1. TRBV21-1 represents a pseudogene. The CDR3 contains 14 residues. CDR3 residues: CASSPGQGTYEQYF. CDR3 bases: TGTGCCAGCAGCCCCGGACAGGGGACCTACGAGCAGTACTTC.

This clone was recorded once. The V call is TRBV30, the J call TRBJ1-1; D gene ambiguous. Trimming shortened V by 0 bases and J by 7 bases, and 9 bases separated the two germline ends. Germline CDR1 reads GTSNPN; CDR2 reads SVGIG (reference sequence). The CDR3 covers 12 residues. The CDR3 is CAWSVRAFEAFF. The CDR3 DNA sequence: TGTGCCTGGAGTGTGAGGGCCTTTGAAGCTTTCTTT.

CDR3 DNA: TGTGCCAGCAGCTTGGTTCAGGGGGCCTACGAGCAGTACTTC. Protein: CASSLVQGAYEQYF. The chain is built from TRBV5-5 and TRBJ2-7; 7 positions agree with TRBD1. Unmatched junction bases numbered 2, after V lost 0 bases and J lost 2 bases. Germline V CDR1 and CDR2: SGHKS, YYEKEE (reference sequence). The CDR3 has 14 residues.

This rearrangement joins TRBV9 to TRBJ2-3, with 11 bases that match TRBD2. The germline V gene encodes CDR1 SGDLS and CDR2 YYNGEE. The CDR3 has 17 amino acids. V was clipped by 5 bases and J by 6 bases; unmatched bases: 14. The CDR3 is CASSYGTSGSLGDTQYF. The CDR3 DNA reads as TGTGCCAGCAGTTACGGGACTAGCGGTTCCCTCGGGGATACGCAGTATTTT.

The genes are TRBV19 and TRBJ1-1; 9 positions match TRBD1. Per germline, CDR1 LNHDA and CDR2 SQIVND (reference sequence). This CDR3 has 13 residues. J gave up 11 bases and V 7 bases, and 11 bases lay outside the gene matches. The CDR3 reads CASTLGGQGGAFF. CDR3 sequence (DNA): TGTGCCAGTACCCTTGGGGGACAGGGAGGTGCTTTCTTT.

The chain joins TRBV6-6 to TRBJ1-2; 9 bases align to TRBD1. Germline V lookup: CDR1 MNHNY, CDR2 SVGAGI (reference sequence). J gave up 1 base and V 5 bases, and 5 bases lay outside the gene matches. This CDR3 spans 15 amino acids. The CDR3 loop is CASSLPDRGNYGYTF. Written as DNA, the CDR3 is TGTGCCAGCAGTCTACCGGACAGGGGTAACTATGGCTACACCTTC.

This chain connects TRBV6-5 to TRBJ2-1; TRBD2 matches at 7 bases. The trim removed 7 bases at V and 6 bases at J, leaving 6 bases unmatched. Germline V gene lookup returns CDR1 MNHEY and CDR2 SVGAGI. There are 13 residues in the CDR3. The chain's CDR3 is CASTGLGGNEQFF. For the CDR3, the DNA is TGTGCCAGCACCGGACTAGGCGGCAATGAGCAGTTCTTC.

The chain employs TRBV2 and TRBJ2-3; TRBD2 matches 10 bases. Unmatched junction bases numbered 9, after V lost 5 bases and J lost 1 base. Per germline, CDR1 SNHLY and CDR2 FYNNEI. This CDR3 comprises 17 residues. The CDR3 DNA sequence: TGTGCCAGCAGTTGGGCTAGCGGGGGCTCGCGCACAGATACGCAGTATTTT. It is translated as CASSWASGGSRTDTQYF.

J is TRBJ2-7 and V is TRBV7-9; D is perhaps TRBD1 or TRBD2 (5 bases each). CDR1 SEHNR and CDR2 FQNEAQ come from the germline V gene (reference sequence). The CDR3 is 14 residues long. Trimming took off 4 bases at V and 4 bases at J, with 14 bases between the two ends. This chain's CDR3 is CASSSTVRGYEQYF. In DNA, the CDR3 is TGTGCCAGCAGCTCGACAGTGAGGGGTTACGAGCAGTACTTC.

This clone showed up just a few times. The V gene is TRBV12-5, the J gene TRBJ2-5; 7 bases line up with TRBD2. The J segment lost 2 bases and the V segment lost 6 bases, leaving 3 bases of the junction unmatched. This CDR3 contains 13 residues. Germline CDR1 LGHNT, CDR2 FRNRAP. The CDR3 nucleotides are TGTGCTAGTGGCGCTAGCGGTCAAGAGACCCAGTACTTC. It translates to CASGASGQETQYF.

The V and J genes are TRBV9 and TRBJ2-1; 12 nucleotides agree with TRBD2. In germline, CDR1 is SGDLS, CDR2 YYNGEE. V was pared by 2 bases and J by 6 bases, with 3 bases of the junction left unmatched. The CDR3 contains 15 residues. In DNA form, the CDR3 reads TGTGCCAGCAGCGTCGGGACTAGCGGGCCCAATGAGCAGTTCTTC. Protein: CASSVGTSGPNEQFF. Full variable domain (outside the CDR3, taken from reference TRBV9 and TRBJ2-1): DSGVTQTPKHLITATGQRVTLRCSPRSGDLSVYWYQQSLDQGLQFLIQYYNGEERAKGNILERFSAQQFPDLHSELNLSSLELGDSALYFCASSVGTSGPNEQFFGPGTRLTVL.

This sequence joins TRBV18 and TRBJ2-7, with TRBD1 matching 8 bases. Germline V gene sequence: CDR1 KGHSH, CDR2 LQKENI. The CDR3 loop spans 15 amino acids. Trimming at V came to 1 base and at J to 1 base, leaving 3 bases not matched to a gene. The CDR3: CASSPRTGYSYEQYF. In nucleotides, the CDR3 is TGTGCCAGCTCACCACGGACAGGGTATTCCTACGAGCAGTACTTC.

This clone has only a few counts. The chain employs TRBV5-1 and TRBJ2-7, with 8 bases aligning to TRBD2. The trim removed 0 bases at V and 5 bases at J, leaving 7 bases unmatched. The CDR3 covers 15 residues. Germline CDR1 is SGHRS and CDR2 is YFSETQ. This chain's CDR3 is CASSLGLGRVNEQYF. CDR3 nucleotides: TGCGCCAGCAGCTTGGGTCTCGGGAGGGTTAACGAGCAGTACTTC.

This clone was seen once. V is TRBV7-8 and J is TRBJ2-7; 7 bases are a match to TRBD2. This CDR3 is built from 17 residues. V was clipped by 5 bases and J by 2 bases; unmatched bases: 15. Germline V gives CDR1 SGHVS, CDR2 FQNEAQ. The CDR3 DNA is TGTGCCAGCAGCAGGACTCATAGCGGGTCTAGCCCCTACGAGCAGTACTTC. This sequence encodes CASSRTHSGSSPYEQYF.

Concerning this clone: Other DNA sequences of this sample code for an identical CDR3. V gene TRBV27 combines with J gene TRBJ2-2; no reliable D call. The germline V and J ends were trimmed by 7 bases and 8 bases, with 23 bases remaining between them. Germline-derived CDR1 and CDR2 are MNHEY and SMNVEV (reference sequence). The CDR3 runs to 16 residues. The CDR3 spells CASTYKGGRITGELFF. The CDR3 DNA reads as TGTGCCAGCACTTATAAAGGTGGCAGGATAACTGGGGAGCTGTTTTTT.